The source of this T cell receptor (beta chain) is a study of beta chain features in type 1 diabetes. This clone was seen repeatedly, ten times or more. Its antigen remains unidentified. The CDR3 runs 11 residues. As every portion of the isolated RNA was reverse transcribed, the sequencing read expressed TCRB transcripts. This table comes from immunoSEQ multiplex PCR, and its TCRdb copy is limited to in-frame clones, with some not included. Counted here are more than 300,000 clones, about a tenth occurring once; the ten biggest clones make up more than 0.8%. Whole-study findings and limits: TCRB CDR3s were moderately but significantly shorter in Type 1 diabetes patients in all four CD4+ subsets. There was a possibility that cDNA sequencing over-represented cells with high TCR expression.

V and J are TRBV21-1 and TRBJ1-4. TRBV21-1 is given as a pseudogene. The TCR comes from a man younger than 45 with type 1 diabetes. Sequenced: central memory CD4+ T cells from blood. The CDR3 sequence: CASSKLGGLFF. CDR3 sequence (DNA): TGTGCCAGCAGCAAGTTAGGTGGACTGTTTTTT.